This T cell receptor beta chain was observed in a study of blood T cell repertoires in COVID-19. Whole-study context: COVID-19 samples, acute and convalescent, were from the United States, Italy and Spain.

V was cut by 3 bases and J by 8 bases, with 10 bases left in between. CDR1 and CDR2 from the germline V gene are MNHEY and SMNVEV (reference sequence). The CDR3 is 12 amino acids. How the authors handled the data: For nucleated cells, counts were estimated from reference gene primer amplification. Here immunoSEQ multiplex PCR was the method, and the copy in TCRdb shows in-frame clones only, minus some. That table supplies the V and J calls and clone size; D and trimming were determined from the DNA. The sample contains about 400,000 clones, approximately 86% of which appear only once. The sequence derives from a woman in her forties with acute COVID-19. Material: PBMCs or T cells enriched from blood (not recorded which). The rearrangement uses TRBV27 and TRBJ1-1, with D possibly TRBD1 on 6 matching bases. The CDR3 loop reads CASSLRGHEAFF. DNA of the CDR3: TGTGCCAGCAGTTTGCGGGGGCACGAAGCTTTCTTT.